Below are 26 T cell receptor beta chains sequenced from a single sample in a study of blood T cell repertoires in COVID-19. The method was immunoSEQ multiplex PCR; TCRdb's version includes in-frame clones alone and lacks a portion of them. There are approximately 100,000 clones in the sample; approximately 91% occur only once, and 17% lies in the top ten. The sequencing input was peripheral blood. The receptors originated from a man between 45 and 60 years old with acute or convalescent COVID-19.

The chain has TRBV5-1 and TRBJ2-3; 11 bases align to TRBD2. The CDR3 has 15 amino acids. CDR1 is SGHRS and CDR2 is YFSETQ in the germline V gene. With 4 bases clipped from V and 5 bases from J, the junction kept 6 bases outside the gene matches. CDR3 region: CASSPGGTSGDTQYF. CDR3 in DNA: TGCGCCAGCAGCCCCGGGGGGACTAGCGGAGATACGCAGTATTTT.

The chain uses TRBV6-5 and TRBJ1-3, with TRBD1 matching over 10 bases. The CDR3 extends over 15 amino acids. The germline V gene has CDR1 MNHEY and CDR2 SVGAGI. With 5 bases clipped from V and 2 bases from J, the junction kept 3 bases outside the gene matches. This chain's CDR3 is CASSLGTGAGNTIYF. The DNA for the CDR3 is TGTGCCAGCAGTCTTGGGACAGGGGCTGGAAACACCATATATTTT.

The chain employs TRBV28 and TRBJ1-1; D is ambiguous. Trimming cost V 6 bases and J 6 bases, with 11 bases left between them. Germline V gene lookup returns CDR1 MDHEN and CDR2 SYDVKM. This CDR3 spans 12 amino acids. DNA of the CDR3: TGTGCCAGCAGGATCCCCGGGGCTGAAGCTTTCTTT. Residues: CASRIPGAEAFF.

The J gene is TRBJ2-7, the V gene TRBV2; 11 nucleotides match TRBD1. The length of the CDR3 is 13 residues. Trimming took 6 bases from V and 3 from J; bases not matched to a gene: 1. Germline V gene data show CDR1 as SNHLY and CDR2 as FYNNEI. The chain's CDR3 is CASRGQGDYEQYF. As DNA, the CDR3 is TGTGCCAGCAGGGGACAGGGGGACTACGAGCAGTACTTC.

The rearrangement uses TRBV18 and TRBJ2-4; 11 nucleotides align to TRBD2. Germline CDR1 and CDR2: KGHSH and LQKENI. The CDR3 has 17 residues. The V segment lost 1 base and the J segment 1 base; nucleotides outside the gene matches: 3. The CDR3 bases are TGTGCCAGCTCACCACTTCTAGCGGGGGGTGCCAAAAACATTCAGTACTTC. Its translation is CASSPLLAGGAKNIQYF.

The chain employs TRBV4-1 and TRBJ1-6; 7 bases map to TRBD1. Germline CDR1 reads MGHRA; CDR2 reads YSYEKL. This CDR3 region has 15 residues. The ends lost 2 bases at V and 6 bases at J; junction bases unmatched: 4. Here the CDR3 DNA reads TGCGCCAGCAGCCAACCCGACAGGGTTAATTCACCCCTCCACTTT. Translated: CASSQPDRVNSPLHF.

The V and J genes are TRBV11-2 and TRBJ2-2; D possibly corresponds to TRBD1 (7 bases). V was pared by 5 bases and J by 6 bases, with 13 bases between. CDR1 and CDR2 from the germline V gene are SGHAT and FQNNGV. The CDR3 covers 14 residues. CDR3 DNA: TGTGCCAGCAGCGTTATCAGGGGGGCCGGGGAGCTGTTTTTT. Translating it yields CASSVIRGAGELFF.

The genes are TRBV5-4 and TRBJ2-7, with D possibly TRBD2 on 6 matching bases. CDR3 size: 14 residues. Trimming shortened V by 2 bases and J by 3 bases, and 12 bases separated the two germline ends. Germline CDR1 reads SGHNT; CDR2 reads YYREEE (reference sequence). The CDR3 loop reads CASSLSGGYYEQYF. The CDR3 DNA reads TGTGCCAGCAGCTTAAGTGGGGGGTACTACGAGCAGTACTTC.

The sample holds one count of this clone. This rearrangement joins TRBV2 to TRBJ2-3, with 15 bases identical to TRBD2. CDR1 and CDR2 (germline): SNHLY, FYNNEI. After removal of 6 bases from V and 3 bases from J, the junction contained 4 bases not matched to a gene. The CDR3 has 16 amino acids. CDR3: CASRPGLAGGTDTQYF. DNA of the CDR3: TGTGCCAGCAGACCGGGACTAGCGGGGGGAACAGATACGCAGTATTTT.

The J gene is TRBJ2-3, the V gene TRBV3-1 (or the pseudogene TRBV3-2); weak D call: TRBD1 (8 bases). Germline-derived CDR1 and CDR2 are LGHDT and YNNKEL (reference sequence). The CDR3 loop spans 15 amino acids. Trimming left V 4 bases short and J 4 bases short, with 15 bases between. The CDR3 loop is CASSPRTGRADTQYF. DNA for the CDR3: TGTGCCAGCAGCCCCCGGACAGGGAGGGCAGATACGCAGTATTTT.

This rearrangement joins TRBV5-1 to TRBJ1-4; 8 nucleotides match TRBD1. V shed 4 bases, J shed 2 bases, and the junction held 4 bases outside the gene matches. The CDR3 has 15 amino acids. Looked up from germline, CDR1 is SGHRS and CDR2 is YFSETQ. In nucleotides, the CDR3 is TGCGCCAGCAGCGAGACAGGGGCCACTAATGAAAAACTGTTTTTT. Protein product: CASSETGATNEKLFF.

The chain carries TRBV10-1 and TRBJ1-1; D unclear. The germline V gene has CDR1 WNHNN and CDR2 SYGVQD (reference sequence). Trimming stripped 3 bases from V and 4 bases from J, with 9 bases between. This CDR3 has 13 amino acids. CDR3 nucleotide sequence: TGCGCCAGCAGTGACGGACTGGGCACTGAAGCTTTCTTT. Protein sequence: CASSDGLGTEAFF.

This clone was detected only once. The chain uses TRBV2 and TRBJ1-3; D is unresolved. This CDR3 has 14 amino acids. Germline V gene sequence: CDR1 SNHLY, CDR2 FYNNEI. The V end was cut by 4 bases, the J end by 6 bases, with 13 bases between. DNA of the CDR3: TGTGCCAGCAGTGGAGGCCGTCTCGAAAACACCATATATTTT. Translating it yields CASSGGRLENTIYF.

The chain combines TRBV19 with TRBJ2-2; D perhaps matches TRBD1 (6 bases). The germline gives CDR1 LNHDA, CDR2 SQIVND (reference sequence). The CDR3 covers 16 residues. Trimming cost V 6 bases and J 0 bases, with 14 bases left between them. The DNA for the CDR3 is TGTGCCAGTAGAACCCCGGGACACCCGAACACCGGGGAGCTGTTTTTT. Translating it yields CASRTPGHPNTGELFF.

V gene TRBV28 combines with J gene TRBJ2-1; TRBD2 is a possible D gene (7 bases). The CDR3 is 15 amino acids. Looked up from germline, CDR1 is MDHEN and CDR2 is SYDVKM. V dropped 2 bases and J dropped 12 bases, with 20 bases sitting between them. CDR3 DNA: TGTGCCAGCAGTTTAGCGGGGGCTACGCGAATTGCGCAGTTCTTC. Translation gives CASSLAGATRIAQFF.

This rearrangement joins TRBV13 to TRBJ2-1; 8 nucleotides align to TRBD2. The CDR3 loop spans 19 amino acids. J was trimmed by 8 bases and V by 2 bases; bases with no gene match: 20. The germline V gene encodes CDR1 PRHDT and CDR2 FYEKMQ (reference sequence). The CDR3 loop is CASSLLTRSGGRQWDEQFF. The CDR3 bases are TGTGCCAGCAGCTTACTTACCCGAAGCGGGGGCCGTCAATGGGATGAGCAGTTCTTC.

The CDR3 here is CASSPMDREHEQYF. For the CDR3, the DNA is TGTGCCAGCAGCCCGATGGACAGGGAACACGAGCAGTACTTC. This chain uses TRBV4-2 with TRBJ2-7; TRBD1 agrees at 8 bases. V lost 4 bases to trimming and J lost 5 bases; unmatched junction nucleotides: 7. CDR1 and CDR2 (germline): LGHNA, YNFKEQ. CDR3 length equals 14 residues.

The chain has TRBV7-8 and TRBJ1-1; 7 nucleotides match TRBD1. CDR1 and CDR2 (germline): SGHVS, FQNEAQ. The CDR3 is 14 residues long. The V and J ends lost 5 bases and 1 base, in that order; junction bases with no gene match: 4. The CDR3 DNA sequence: TGTGCCAGCAGCACCCGACAGGGGAACACTGAAGCTTTCTTT. Translation: CASSTRQGNTEAFF. Together with reference TRBV7-8 and TRBJ1-1, the CDR3 gives the full variable domain: GAGVSQSPRYKVAKRGQDVALRCDPISGHVSLFWYQQALGQGPEFLTYFQNEAQLDKSGLPSDRFFAERPEGSVSTLKIQRTQQEDSAVYLCASSTRQGNTEAFFGQGTRLTVV.

CDR3 protein: CASSGETSGRAGDTQYF. In DNA, the CDR3 is TGTGCCAGCAGTGGGGAGACTAGCGGGAGGGCGGGAGATACGCAGTATTTT. The chain uses TRBV27 and TRBJ2-3, with 14 bases fitting TRBD2. Trimming took 5 bases from V and 5 from J; bases not matched to a gene: 9. CDR3 length: 17 residues. Germline V gene sequence: CDR1 MNHEY, CDR2 SMNVEV (reference sequence).

The V and J genes are TRBV4-2 and TRBJ2-4; weak D call: TRBD2 (6 bases). The CDR3 is 12 residues long. Germline loops: CDR1 LGHNA, CDR2 YNFKEQ. The V end lost 0 bases, the J end lost 15 bases, and 12 bases lay between the germline ends. The CDR3 reads CASSQDGGGWYF. Here the CDR3 DNA reads TGTGCCAGCAGCCAAGACGGTGGGGGGTGGTACTTC.

V is TRBV7-9 and J is TRBJ2-1, with D hard to call. The CDR3 spans 15 residues. Germline CDR1 reads SEHNR; CDR2 reads FQNEAQ (reference sequence). Trimming stripped 8 bases from V and 2 bases from J, with 16 bases between. CDR3 region: CASQTLAETYNEQFF. CDR3 DNA: TGTGCCAGCCAAACACTGGCGGAAACCTACAATGAGCAGTTCTTC.

The V gene is TRBV29-1, the J gene TRBJ2-7; TRBD1 agrees at 11 bases. Germline V CDR1 and CDR2: SQVTM, ANQGSEA. Trimming took 4 bases from V and 3 from J; bases not matched to a gene: 5. This CDR3 has 14 residues. The CDR3 loop is CSVGRTGGFYEQYF. The CDR3 DNA is TGCAGCGTTGGTAGGACAGGGGGCTTCTACGAGCAGTACTTC.

The chain links TRBV27 to TRBJ2-2; TRBD1 aligns across 8 bases. After removal of 6 bases from V and 9 bases from J, the junction contained 9 bases not matched to a gene. This CDR3 spans 14 amino acids. The germline CDR1 and CDR2 sequences are MNHEY and SMNVEV (reference sequence). The CDR3 DNA follows: TGTGCCAGCAGGCGGGACAGGTATGCCTGGGAGCTGTTTTTT. It translates to CASRRDRYAWELFF.

The chain uses TRBV5-1 and TRBJ2-3; the D gene is possibly TRBD2 (6 bases). In germline, CDR1 is SGHRS, CDR2 YFSETQ. V lost 1 base and J 6 bases, leaving 9 bases between the germline ends. The CDR3 length is 13 residues. The CDR3 region is CASSLTLADTQYF. The DNA for the CDR3 is TGCGCCAGCAGCTTGACGCTAGCGGATACGCAGTATTTT.

The rearrangement uses TRBV6-5 and TRBJ2-1; 13 bases align to TRBD2. Losses at the gene ends were 6 bases for V and 12 bases for J; bases not matched to a gene: 11. Germline V gene data show CDR1 as MNHEY and CDR2 as SVGAGI. The CDR3 length is 15 residues. The CDR3 spells CASRQLRGLAGLQFF. Here the CDR3 DNA reads TGTGCCAGCAGGCAACTCCGGGGACTAGCGGGGTTGCAGTTCTTC.

CDR3 DNA sequence: TGTGCCAGTAGTCTAGGACAGGGTAGTAATGAAAAACTGTTTTTT. It specifies CASSLGQGSNEKLFF. The chain uses TRBV19 and TRBJ1-4; 8 nucleotides match TRBD1. V shed 5 bases, J shed 4 bases, and the junction held 6 bases outside the gene matches. Germline-derived CDR1 and CDR2 are LNHDA and SQIVND (reference sequence). The length of the CDR3 is 15 residues.